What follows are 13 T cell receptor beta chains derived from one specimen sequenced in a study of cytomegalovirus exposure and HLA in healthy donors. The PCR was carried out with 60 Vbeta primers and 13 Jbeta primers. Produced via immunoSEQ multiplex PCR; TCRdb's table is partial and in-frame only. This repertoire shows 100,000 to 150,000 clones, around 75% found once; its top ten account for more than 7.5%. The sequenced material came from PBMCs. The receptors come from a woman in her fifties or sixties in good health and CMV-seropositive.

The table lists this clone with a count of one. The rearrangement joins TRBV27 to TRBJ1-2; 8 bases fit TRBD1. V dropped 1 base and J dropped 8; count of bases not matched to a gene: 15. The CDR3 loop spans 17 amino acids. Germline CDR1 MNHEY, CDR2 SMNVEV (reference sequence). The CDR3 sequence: CASSLYLRAGGTGGYTF. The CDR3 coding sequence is TGTGCCAGCAGTTTATATCTCCGGGCAGGGGGCACGGGAGGCTACACCTTC.

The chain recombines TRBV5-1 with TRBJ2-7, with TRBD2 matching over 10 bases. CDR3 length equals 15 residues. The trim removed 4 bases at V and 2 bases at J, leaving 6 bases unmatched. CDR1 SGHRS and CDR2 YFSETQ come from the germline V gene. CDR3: CASSSGGALAYEQYF. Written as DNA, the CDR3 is TGCGCCAGCAGCAGCGGGGGGGCCCTAGCCTACGAGCAGTACTTC.

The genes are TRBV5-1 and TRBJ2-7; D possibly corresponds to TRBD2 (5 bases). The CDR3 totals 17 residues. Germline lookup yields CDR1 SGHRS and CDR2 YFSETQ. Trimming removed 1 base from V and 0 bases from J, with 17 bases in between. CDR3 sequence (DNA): TGCGCCAGCAGCTTGCCCTCGCCGGGATCTAGCTCCTACGAGCAGTACTTC. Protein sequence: CASSLPSPGSSSYEQYF. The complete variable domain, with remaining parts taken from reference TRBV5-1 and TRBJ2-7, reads KAGVTQTPRYLIKTRGQQVTLSCSPISGHRSVSWYQQTPGQGLQFLFEYFSETQRNKGNFPGRFSGRQFSNSRSEMNVSTLELGDSALYLCASSLPSPGSSSYEQYFGPGTRLTVT.

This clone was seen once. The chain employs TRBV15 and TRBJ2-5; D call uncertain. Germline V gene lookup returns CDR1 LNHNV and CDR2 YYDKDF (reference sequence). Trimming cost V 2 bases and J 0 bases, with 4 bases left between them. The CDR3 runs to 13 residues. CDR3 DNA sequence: TGTGCCACCAGCAGACAGTACCAAGAGACCCAGTACTTC. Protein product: CATSRQYQETQYF.

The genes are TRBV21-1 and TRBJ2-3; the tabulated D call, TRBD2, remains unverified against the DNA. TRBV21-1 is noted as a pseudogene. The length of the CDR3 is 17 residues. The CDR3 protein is CASSPRILAGSTDTQYF. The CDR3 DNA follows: TGTGCCAGCAGTCCTCGTATCTTAGCGGGAAGCACAGATACGCAGTATTTT.

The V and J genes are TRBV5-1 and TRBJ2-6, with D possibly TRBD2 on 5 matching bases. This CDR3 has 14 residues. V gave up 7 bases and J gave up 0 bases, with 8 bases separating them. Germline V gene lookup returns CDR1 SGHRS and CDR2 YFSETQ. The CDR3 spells CASGGSSGANVLTF. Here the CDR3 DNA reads TGCGCCAGCGGCGGGTCCTCTGGGGCCAACGTCCTGACTTTC.

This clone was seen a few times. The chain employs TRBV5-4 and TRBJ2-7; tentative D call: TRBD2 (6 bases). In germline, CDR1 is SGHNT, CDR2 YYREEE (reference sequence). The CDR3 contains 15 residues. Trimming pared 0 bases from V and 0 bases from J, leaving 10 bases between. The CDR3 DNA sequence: TGTGCCAGCAGCTTGGCGGGAGAAAGCTCCTACGAGCAGTACTTC. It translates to CASSLAGESSYEQYF.

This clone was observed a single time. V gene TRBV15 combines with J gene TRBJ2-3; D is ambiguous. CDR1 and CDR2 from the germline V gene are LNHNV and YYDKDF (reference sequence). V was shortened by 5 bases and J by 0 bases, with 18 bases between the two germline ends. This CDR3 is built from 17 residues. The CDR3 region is CATSPRPDLYSTDTQYF. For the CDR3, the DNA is TGTGCCACCAGCCCCAGACCCGACTTATACAGCACAGATACGCAGTATTTT.

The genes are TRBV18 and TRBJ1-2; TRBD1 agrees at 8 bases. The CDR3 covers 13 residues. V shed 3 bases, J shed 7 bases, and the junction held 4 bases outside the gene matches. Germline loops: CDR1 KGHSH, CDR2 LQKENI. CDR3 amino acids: CASSPGQGGGYTF. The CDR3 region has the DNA TGTGCCAGCTCACCTGGACAGGGTGGTGGCTACACCTTC. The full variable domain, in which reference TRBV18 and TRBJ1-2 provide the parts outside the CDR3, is NAGVMQNPRHLVRRRGQEARLRCSPMKGHSHVYWYRQLPEEGLKFMVYLQKENIIDESGMPKERFSAEFPKEGPSILRIQQVVRGDSAAYFCASSPGQGGGYTFGSGTRLTVV.

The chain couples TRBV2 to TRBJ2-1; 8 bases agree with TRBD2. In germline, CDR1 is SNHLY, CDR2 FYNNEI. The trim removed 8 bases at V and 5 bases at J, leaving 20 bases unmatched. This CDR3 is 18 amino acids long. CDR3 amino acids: CASRPNLAPSGRNNEQFF. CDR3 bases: TGTGCCAGCCGGCCTAACTTGGCCCCCAGCGGGAGAAACAATGAGCAGTTCTTC.

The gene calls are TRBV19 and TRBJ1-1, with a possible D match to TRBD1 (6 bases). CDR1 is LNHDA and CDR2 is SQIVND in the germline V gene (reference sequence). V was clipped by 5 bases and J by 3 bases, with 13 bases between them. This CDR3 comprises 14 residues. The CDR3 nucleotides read TGTGCCAGTAGTGCGGGGGCCCGGGACACTGAAGCTTTCTTT. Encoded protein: CASSAGARDTEAFF.

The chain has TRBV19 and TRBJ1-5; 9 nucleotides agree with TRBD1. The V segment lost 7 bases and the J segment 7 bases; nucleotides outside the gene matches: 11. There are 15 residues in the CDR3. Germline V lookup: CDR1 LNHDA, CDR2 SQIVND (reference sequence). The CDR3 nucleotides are TGTGCCAGTACTACTCCAGGACAGGGGTACCAGCCCCAGCATTTT. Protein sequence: CASTTPGQGYQPQHF.

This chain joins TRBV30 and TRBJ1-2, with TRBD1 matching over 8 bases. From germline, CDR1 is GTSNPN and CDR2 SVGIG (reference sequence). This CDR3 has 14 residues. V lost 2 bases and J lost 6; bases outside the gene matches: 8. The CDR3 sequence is CAWSIPGGRDGYTF. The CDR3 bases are TGTGCCTGGAGTATCCCAGGGGGCAGAGATGGCTACACCTTC.